These T cell receptor beta chains were read from a single sample in a study of regulatory T cells in long-lasting Graves disease. One entry per CDR3 protein, called by TCRdb with MiXCR from the multiplex PCR reads. The repertoire holds about 430,000 distinct CDR3 sequences, with roughly 21% as singletons. This sample comprised peripheral blood mononuclear cells (PBMCs), obtained when the disease was refractory, from a patient treated with antithyroid drugs. The receptors here all came from a female donor with Graves disease. Both conserved end residues are part of each CDR3. The D gene is left open where the match is weak. Size tells how often a clone was seen (once, few, many) or the class of an expanded clone, and some rows leave it out.

CDR3: CASRLTGSNEKLFF; size: many; D: TRBD1; J: TRBJ1-4; V: TRBV6-1
CDR3: CAWTQGPYEQYF; size: many; D: TRBD1; J: TRBJ2-7; V: TRBV30
CDR3: CASSSRDGSSVRPQHF; size: .; D: .; J: TRBJ1-5; V: TRBV5-6
CDR3: CASSRQMDEQFF; size: .; D: .; J: TRBJ2-1; V: TRBV11-2
CDR3: CASDTGANYGYTF; size: many; D: .; J: TRBJ1-2; V: TRBV5-1
CDR3: CASSQVLAGSADQETQYF; size: few; D: TRBD2; J: TRBJ2-5; V: TRBV4-1
CDR3: CASSRTFFQYEQYF; size: many; D: .; J: TRBJ2-7; V: TRBV2
CDR3: CASSLGDRVDYGYTF; size: many; D: TRBD1; J: TRBJ1-2; V: TRBV7-9
CDR3: CATSGRTGTSNQPQHF; size: many; D: TRBD1; J: TRBJ1-5; V: TRBV15
CDR3: CASSRGLRLADPYEQYF; size: many; D: TRBD2; J: TRBJ2-7; V: TRBV28
CDR3: CASSYGLAGVGEQYF; size: many; D: TRBD2; J: TRBJ2-7; V: TRBV6-9
CDR3: CASSLEQGARTDTQYF; size: many; D: .; J: TRBJ2-3; V: TRBV5-1
CDR3: CASSWARGRLLPLHF; size: many; D: .; J: TRBJ1-6; V: TRBV28
CDR3: CASSLRGGASGYTF; size: few; D: TRBD1; J: TRBJ1-2; V: TRBV6-1
CDR3: CSVDSLGRETQYF; size: few; D: .; J: TRBJ2-5; V: TRBV29-1
CDR3: CASSPTGNQPQHF; size: many; D: .; J: TRBJ1-5; V: TRBV11-2
CDR3: CASSLSGPFVELFF; size: many; D: .; J: TRBJ2-2; V: TRBV28
CDR3: CATSKDREETQYF; size: many; D: TRBD1; J: TRBJ2-5; V: TRBV15
CDR3: CSARSGLAVYNEQFF; size: many; D: TRBD2; J: TRBJ2-1; V: TRBV20-1
CDR3: CASSPPGWGANVLTF; size: once; D: .; J: TRBJ2-6; V: TRBV18
CDR3: CASSVDSDEQYF; size: many; D: .; J: TRBJ2-7; V: TRBV9
CDR3: CASTLTQAKNIQYF; size: many; D: .; J: TRBJ2-4; V: TRBV12-3/TRBV12-4
CDR3: CASGTAGLPYEQYF; size: many; D: .; J: TRBJ2-7; V: TRBV6-1
CDR3: CASMRVGPHPSTDTQYF; size: .; D: .; J: TRBJ2-3; V: TRBV7-8
CDR3: CASSVGDVGTQYF; size: few; D: .; J: TRBJ2-5; V: TRBV3-1
CDR3: CASSLWDEQYF; size: few; D: .; J: TRBJ2-7; V: TRBV7-2
CDR3: CAWSEGTNGIWTGELFF; size: .; D: TRBD2; J: TRBJ2-2; V: TRBV30
CDR3: CAWSWVGANTGELFF; size: .; D: .; J: TRBJ2-2; V: TRBV30
CDR3: CASSYGFLNEQFF; size: .; D: .; J: TRBJ2-1; V: TRBV6-5
CDR3: CASIRLTLTAQETQYF; size: many; D: .; J: TRBJ2-5; V: TRBV2
CDR3: CASSPRTGGARAKNIQYF; size: .; D: TRBD1; J: TRBJ2-4; V: TRBV18
CDR3: CASSPGLAGATYEQYF; size: few; D: TRBD2; J: TRBJ2-7; V: TRBV18
CDR3: CSARAGTGGSEKLFF; size: .; D: TRBD1; J: TRBJ1-4; V: TRBV20-1
CDR3: CASSPPVLNSPLHF; size: many; D: .; J: TRBJ1-6; V: TRBV28
CDR3: CASSPRNREETQYF; size: few; D: .; J: TRBJ2-5; V: TRBV6-1
CDR3: CSVGTSDEQYF; size: many; D: TRBD2; J: TRBJ2-7; V: TRBV29-1
CDR3: CASSLQGAAFF; size: few; D: .; J: TRBJ1-1; V: TRBV7-9
CDR3: CASSQQVDQETQYF; size: few; D: .; J: TRBJ2-5; V: TRBV4-1
CDR3: CASSRGGPNTEAFF; size: .; D: .; J: TRBJ1-1; V: TRBV5-1
CDR3: CATWTHGGGTEAFF; size: .; D: .; J: TRBJ1-1; V: TRBV6-1